Each of the 21 T cell receptor beta chains below was sequenced from the same sample in a study of shared clonotypes between healthy human individuals. Profiling relied on immunoSEQ multiplex PCR, and the TCRdb table lists in-frame clones only, not all of them. Of roughly 760,000 clones listed, around two thirds are singletons. Sample: memory CD4+ T cells sorted from blood. Indicated subset: CD45RA-negative fraction. The receptors derive from a woman in her 30s in good health.

The chain combines TRBV15 with TRBJ1-3; D gene ambiguous. Trimming left V 4 bases short and J 2 bases short, with 0 bases between. The CDR3 loop spans 11 amino acids. In germline, CDR1 is LNHNV, CDR2 YYDKDF (reference sequence). CDR3 nucleotide sequence: TGTGCCACCAGCACTGGAAACACCATATATTTT. Amino acid sequence: CATSTGNTIYF.

This clone was observed a handful of times. This chain connects TRBV7-8 to TRBJ2-7, with D possibly TRBD2 on 6 matching bases. This CDR3 region has 15 residues. Germline V gene data show CDR1 as SGHVS and CDR2 as FQNEAQ. Trimming took off 5 bases at V and 3 bases at J, with 17 bases between the two ends. CDR3 in amino acids: CASSKTVGSNYEQYF. The CDR3 region has the DNA TGTGCCAGCAGCAAGACTGTCGGGAGCAACTACGAGCAGTACTTC. The whole variable domain, filled in from reference TRBV7-8 and TRBJ2-7, reads GAGVSQSPRYKVAKRGQDVALRCDPISGHVSLFWYQQALGQGPEFLTYFQNEAQLDKSGLPSDRFFAERPEGSVSTLKIQRTQQEDSAVYLCASSKTVGSNYEQYFGPGTRLTVT.

This clone was detected ten times or more. Other DNA sequences in this specimen translate into the identical CDR3. CDR3 nucleotides: TGTGCCAGCAGCTTAGGGACTAGCGGGAGCTCTTACGAGCAGTACTTC. Translated: CASSLGTSGSSYEQYF. The chain recombines TRBV7-9 with TRBJ2-7; 13 nucleotides agree with TRBD2. The germline V gene encodes CDR1 SEHNR and CDR2 FQNEAQ (reference sequence). The CDR3 is made up of 16 amino acids. V was clipped by 1 base and J by 4 bases; unmatched bases: 4.

This clone appeared many times. The chain combines TRBV28 with TRBJ2-1; 8 bases align to TRBD2. Germline V gene data show CDR1 as MDHEN and CDR2 as SYDVKM. The CDR3 runs 15 residues. J lost 9 bases, V lost 4 bases, and 11 bases had no gene match. CDR3 DNA: TGTGCCAGCAGTTCGACTCCCCGGACTAGCTTTGAGCAGTTCTTC. Its translation is CASSSTPRTSFEQFF.

The J gene is TRBJ2-7, the V gene TRBV27; 8 bases map to TRBD2. The CDR3 runs to 12 residues. The germline V gene encodes CDR1 MNHEY and CDR2 SMNVEV (reference sequence). With V trimmed by 8 bases and J by 2 bases, 2 bases remained unmatched. This CDR3 is CASHGRAYEQYF. Written as DNA, the CDR3 is TGTGCCAGCCACGGGAGGGCCTACGAGCAGTACTTC.

This CDR3 is CASTRQGGTEAFF. The DNA of the CDR3 is TGTGCCAGCACCCGACAGGGTGGCACTGAAGCTTTCTTT. V is TRBV27 and J is TRBJ1-1, with 7 bases lining up with TRBD1. In germline, CDR1 is MNHEY, CDR2 SMNVEV (reference sequence). V shed 7 bases and J 4 bases; nucleotides not matched to a gene: 6. The CDR3 totals 13 residues.

This clone occurred a few times. The rearrangement links TRBV28 to TRBJ2-7, with 9 bases aligning to TRBD2. After removal of 6 bases from V and 4 bases from J, the junction contained 7 bases not matched to a gene. Germline V gene data show CDR1 as MDHEN and CDR2 as SYDVKM. The CDR3 contains 14 residues. CDR3 region: CASRVPGLAYEQYF. The CDR3 DNA is TGTGCCAGCAGAGTACCGGGACTAGCTTACGAGCAGTACTTC.

The chain has TRBV7-9 and TRBJ2-1; 14 bases are shared with TRBD2. Germline CDR1 reads SEHNR; CDR2 reads FQNEAQ (reference sequence). CDR3 length: 15 amino acids. V lost 3 bases, J lost 12 bases, and 7 bases stayed unmatched. This chain's CDR3 is CASSLMTSGRAGQFF. CDR3 nucleotides: TGTGCCAGCAGCTTGATGACTAGCGGGAGGGCCGGGCAGTTCTTC.

The chain joins TRBV14 to TRBJ1-2; D possibly corresponds to TRBD1 (6 bases). Per germline, CDR1 SGHDN and CDR2 FVKESK. CDR3 length: 14 residues. V lost 5 bases to trimming and J lost 4 bases, with 14 bases between them. CDR3 DNA sequence: TGTGCCAGCAGCGAAGCGGGACACGGCTATGGCTACACCTTC. Encoded protein: CASSEAGHGYGYTF.

A note on this clone: Different DNA sequences within this sample yield the same CDR3. This sequence joins TRBV19 and TRBJ1-2; D is ambiguous. Germline loops: CDR1 LNHDA, CDR2 SQIVND (reference sequence). Trimming stripped 2 bases from V and 6 bases from J, with 4 bases between. The CDR3 totals 11 residues. The CDR3 protein is CASSIRDGYTF. The CDR3 DNA reads as TGTGCCAGTAGTATAAGGGATGGCTACACCTTC.

This chain uses TRBV11-2 with TRBJ1-5; D is possibly TRBD1 (6 bases). The CDR3 loop spans 14 amino acids. The ends were cut back, 5 bases at V and 5 bases at J, with 13 bases in the middle. From germline, CDR1 is SGHAT and CDR2 FQNNGV. For the CDR3, the DNA is TGTGCCAGCAGCCACACAGGGAGGGATCAGCCCCAGCATTTT. Protein product: CASSHTGRDQPQHF.

The rearrangement links TRBV18 to TRBJ1-1; unclear D gene. The ends were cut back, 4 bases at V and 1 base at J, with 7 bases in the middle. Germline V gene sequence: CDR1 KGHSH, CDR2 LQKENI. The CDR3 has 13 amino acids. The DNA of the CDR3 is TGTGCCAGCTCACTCCAGTGGAACACTGAAGCTTTCTTT. This encodes CASSLQWNTEAFF.

The V gene is TRBV15, the J gene TRBJ2-5; no firm D call. Germline V gene sequence: CDR1 LNHNV, CDR2 YYDKDF (reference sequence). The CDR3 contains 15 residues. Trimming took off 1 base at V and 5 bases at J, with 14 bases between the two ends. In nucleotides, the CDR3 is TGTGCCACCAGCAGAGCCTGGGATGCGGCGGAGACCCAGTACTTC. It encodes CATSRAWDAAETQYF.

The chain joins TRBV19 to TRBJ1-4, with D uncertain. CDR1 and CDR2 from the germline V gene are LNHDA and SQIVND (reference sequence). This CDR3 has 14 residues. V was shortened by 4 bases and J by 7 bases, with 13 bases between the two germline ends. In DNA form, the CDR3 reads TGTGCCAGTAGTAAGGTACAGTCGAGTGAAAAACTGTTTTTT. Its protein is CASSKVQSSEKLFF. Using reference TRBV19 and TRBJ1-4 for the parts outside the CDR3, the full variable domain is DGGITQSPKYLFRKEGQNVTLSCEQNLNHDAMYWYRQDPGQGLRLIYYSQIVNDFQKGDIAEGYSVSREKKESFPLTVTSAQKNPTAFYLCASSKVQSSEKLFFGSGTQLSVL.

The V call is TRBV2, the J call TRBJ2-5, with 9 positions matching TRBD1. The CDR3 is 15 amino acids. With 6 bases clipped from V and 5 bases from J, the junction kept 10 bases outside the gene matches. CDR1 is SNHLY and CDR2 is FYNNEI in the germline V gene. CDR3 in amino acids: CASSPQGAKGETQYF. The DNA of the CDR3 is TGTGCCAGCAGCCCACAGGGGGCGAAGGGTGAGACCCAGTACTTC.

The chain employs TRBV4-1 and TRBJ1-3; 10 bases match TRBD1. The V gene end was trimmed by 1 base and the J gene end by 2 bases; junction bases not matched to a gene: 2. CDR3 length: 16 residues. Germline CDR1 and CDR2: MGHRA and YSYEKL. The CDR3 here is CASSQGQGAAGNTIYF. In DNA, the CDR3 is TGCGCCAGCAGCCAAGGACAGGGGGCGGCTGGAAACACCATATATTTT.

The rearrangement links TRBV30 to TRBJ2-3; D gene uncertain. V lost 2 bases and J lost 5, with 14 bases in between. The CDR3 is made up of 14 amino acids. The V gene's germline CDR1 is GTSNPN and CDR2 SVGIG (reference sequence). In nucleotides, the CDR3 is TGTGCCTGGAGTACTCCCATGGGTGGAGATACGCAGTATTTT. Translated, it gives CAWSTPMGGDTQYF.

The gene calls are TRBV10-1 and TRBJ2-1; TRBD2 aligns across 11 bases. Germline V lookup: CDR1 WNHNN, CDR2 SYGVQD (reference sequence). J gave up 8 bases and V 4 bases, and 10 bases lay outside the gene matches. The length of the CDR3 is 16 residues. CDR3 bases: TGCGCCAGCAGTGGGTCTTTAGCGGGAGGGCAGGATGAGCAGTTCTTC. Translation gives CASSGSLAGGQDEQFF.

This rearrangement joins TRBV11-3 to TRBJ2-3; TRBD2 might be the D (5 bases). V lost 5 bases, J lost 2 bases, and 20 bases lay in between. Germline loops: CDR1 SGHNT, CDR2 YENEEA. CDR3 size: 17 residues. CDR3 region: CASSHRTPSTLTDTQYF. The DNA of the CDR3 is TGTGCCAGCAGCCATAGGACTCCTAGTACACTCACAGATACGCAGTATTTT. The full variable domain, completed using reference TRBV11-3 and TRBJ2-3, is EAGVVQSPRYKIIEKKQPVAFWCNPISGHNTLYWYLQNLGQGPELLIRYENEEAVDDSQLPKDRFSAERLKGVDSTLKIQPAELGDSAVYLCASSHRTPSTLTDTQYFGPGTRLTVL.

This clone was seen more than once but under ten times. The rearrangement joins TRBV5-1 to TRBJ1-1, with D possibly being TRBD1 (6 bases). This CDR3 has 14 residues. Germline V lookup: CDR1 SGHRS, CDR2 YFSETQ. The V end lost 4 bases, the J end lost 1 base, and 11 bases lay between the germline ends. The CDR3 region has the DNA TGCGCCAGCAGCATGGACAGTACGAACACTGAAGCTTTCTTT. It yields the protein CASSMDSTNTEAFF.

A single count supports this clone. The chain combines TRBV9 with TRBJ2-1; D not resolved. The ends were cut back, 3 bases at V and 6 bases at J, with 4 bases in the middle. The V gene's germline CDR1 is SGDLS and CDR2 YYNGEE. CDR3 length equals 11 residues. CDR3 coding DNA: TGTGCCAGCAGCGGGGTCAATGAGCAGTTCTTC. Encoded protein: CASSGVNEQFF.